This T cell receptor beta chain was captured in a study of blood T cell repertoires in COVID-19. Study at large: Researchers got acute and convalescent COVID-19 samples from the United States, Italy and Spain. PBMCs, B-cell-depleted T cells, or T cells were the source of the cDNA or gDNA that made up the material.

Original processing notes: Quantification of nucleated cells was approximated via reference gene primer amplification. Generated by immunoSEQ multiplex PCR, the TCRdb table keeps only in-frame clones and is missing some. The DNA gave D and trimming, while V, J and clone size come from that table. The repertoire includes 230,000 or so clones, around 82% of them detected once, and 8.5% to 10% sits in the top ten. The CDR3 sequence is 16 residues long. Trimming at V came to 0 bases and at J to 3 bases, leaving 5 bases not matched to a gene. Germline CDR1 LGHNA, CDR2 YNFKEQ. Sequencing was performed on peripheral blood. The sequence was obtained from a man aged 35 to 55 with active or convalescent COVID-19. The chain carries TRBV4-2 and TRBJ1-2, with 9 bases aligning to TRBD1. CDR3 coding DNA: TGTGCCAGCAGCCAAGAAAAACAGGGGGCGGACTATGGCTACACCTTC. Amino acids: CASSQEKQGADYGYTF.